This T cell receptor beta chain was recovered during a study of blood T cell repertoires in COVID-19. Study-level information: PBMCs, B-cell-depleted T cells, or T cells were the source of the cDNA or gDNA that made up the material.

This clone was observed once. The CDR3 has 14 residues. J was trimmed by 4 bases and V by 7 bases; bases with no gene match: 11. CDR1 is SGHDT and CDR2 is YYEEEE in the germline V gene. Libraries were prepared by immunoSEQ multiplex PCR; TCRdb keeps only in-frame clonotypes and omits some of them. The top ten hold 2.7% of the sample, which has 200,000 to 250,000 clones, 70% to 90% seen once. Sequenced sample: peripheral blood. This sequence originates from a man aged 25-45 years with COVID-19, enrolled during active disease. This chain links TRBV5-6 with TRBJ2-7, with 7 bases identical to TRBD1. The CDR3 region is CASGLTPGQYEQYF. DNA of the CDR3: TGTGCCAGCGGTCTGACCCCGGGACAGTACGAGCAGTACTTC.